This T cell receptor (beta chain) is from a study of control samples from healthy donors and cancer patients. The germline V and J ends were trimmed by 5 bases and 0 bases, with 16 bases remaining between them. Germline V gives CDR1 SGHAT, CDR2 FQNNGV. The CDR3 runs to 16 residues. Assay used: immunoSEQ multiplex PCR; TCRdb lists only in-frame clones, some missing. The sample holds fewer than 80,000 clones, around 90% seen once. The chain joins TRBV11-2 to TRBJ1-2, with a weak D call TRBD1 (6 bases). The specimen sequenced was PBMCs. The sequence came from a man aged 55 to 70 with colorectal cancer. The CDR3 loop reads CASSPTGTLSNYGYTF. CDR3 in DNA: TGTGCCAGCAGCCCCACAGGGACACTCTCTAACTATGGCTACACCTTC.